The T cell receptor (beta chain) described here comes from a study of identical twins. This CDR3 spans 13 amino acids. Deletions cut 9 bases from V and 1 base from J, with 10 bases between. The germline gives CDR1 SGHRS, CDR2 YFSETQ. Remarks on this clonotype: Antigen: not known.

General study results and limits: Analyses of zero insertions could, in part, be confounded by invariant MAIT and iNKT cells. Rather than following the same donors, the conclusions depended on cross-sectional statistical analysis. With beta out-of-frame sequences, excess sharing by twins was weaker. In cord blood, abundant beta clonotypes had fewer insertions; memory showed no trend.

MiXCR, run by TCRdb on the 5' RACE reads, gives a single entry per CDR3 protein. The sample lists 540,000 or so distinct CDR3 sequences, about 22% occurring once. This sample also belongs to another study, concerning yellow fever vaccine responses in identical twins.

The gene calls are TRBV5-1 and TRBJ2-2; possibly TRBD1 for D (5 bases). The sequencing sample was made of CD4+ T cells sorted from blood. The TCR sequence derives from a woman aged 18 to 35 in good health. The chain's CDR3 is CATKTENTGELFF. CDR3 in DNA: TGCGCCACCAAGACAGAGAACACCGGGGAGCTGTTTTTT. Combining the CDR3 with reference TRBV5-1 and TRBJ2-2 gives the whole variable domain KAGVTQTPRYLIKTRGQQVTLSCSPISGHRSVSWYQQTPGQGLQFLFEYFSETQRNKGNFPGRFSGRQFSNSRSEMNVSTLELGDSALYLCATKTENTGELFFGEGSRLTVL.